This T cell receptor (beta chain) is drawn from a study of prognosis after radiotherapy for stage I lung cancer. Trimming removed 4 bases at V and 4 bases at J, with 17 bases between. The CDR3 totals 15 residues. The V gene's germline CDR1 is SGHKS and CDR2 YYEKEE (reference sequence). There are many counts of this clonotype. Two-round multiplex PCR amplified TCR beta CDR3 from genomic DNA. Individual primers that were specific to each TRBV and TRBJ gene served in first-round PCR. With universal primers, the second PCR round was performed. Using its own MiXCR run on the multiplex PCR reads, TCRdb lists one record per CDR3 protein. Counted here are roughly 13,000 distinct CDR3 sequences, roughly a third occurring once; the ten biggest clones make up more than 35%.

The receptor was isolated from a donor over 45 with non-small cell lung cancer. The material was PBMCs, obtained before or after stereotactic body radiation therapy (not recorded which). The chain uses TRBV5-5 and TRBJ1-2; maybe TRBD1 (5 bases). CDR3 amino acids: CASSPGPGGGYGYTF. The CDR3, as DNA: TGTGCCAGCAGCCCGGGGCCCGGGGGGGGCTATGGCTACACCTTC.